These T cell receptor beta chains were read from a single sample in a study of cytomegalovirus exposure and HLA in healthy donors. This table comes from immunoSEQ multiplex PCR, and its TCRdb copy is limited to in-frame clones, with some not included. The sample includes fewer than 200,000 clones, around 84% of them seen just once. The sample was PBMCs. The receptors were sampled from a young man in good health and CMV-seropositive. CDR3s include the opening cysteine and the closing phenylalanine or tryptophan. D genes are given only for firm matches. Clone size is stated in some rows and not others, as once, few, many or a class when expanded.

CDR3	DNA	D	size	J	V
CASRDRDRSPLHF	TGTGCCAGCCGAGACAGGGATCGTTCACCCCTCCACTTT	TRBD1	NA	TRBJ1-6	TRBV19
CASSLEVGPKYEQYF	TGTGCCAGCAGCTTAGAGGTGGGGCCGAAGTACGAGCAGTACTTC	NA	NA	TRBJ2-7	TRBV7-9
CASSEGQGQHF	TGTGCCAGCAGCGAAGGTCAGGGCCAGCATTTT	NA	NA	TRBJ1-5	TRBV21-1
CASGLWLGSGIIEKLFF	TGTGCTAGTGGTTTGTGGTTAGGGTCAGGGATTATCGAAAAACTGTTTTTT	NA	NA	TRBJ1-4	TRBV12-5
CASSSGLALGDTQYF	TGTGCCAGCAGTTCGGGACTAGCTTTGGGAGACACGCAGTATTTT	TRBD2	NA	TRBJ2-3	TRBV27
CAWSLWGLTDTQYF	TGTGCCTGGAGTTTATGGGGGCTCACAGATACGCAGTATTTT	NA	NA	TRBJ2-3	TRBV30
CASRESTIYF	TGTGCCAGCAGAGAGTCTACCATATATTTT	NA	NA	TRBJ1-3	TRBV18
CASSSTENTEAFF	TGTGCCAGCAGTTCTACTGAAAACACTGAAGCTTTCTTT	NA	NA	TRBJ1-1	TRBV5-4
CASSRPGDLVHEQYF	TGTGCCAGCAGCCGACCAGGGGATTTAGTTCACGAGCAGTACTTC	NA	NA	TRBJ2-7	TRBV14
CASSPGQVNYGYTF	TGTGCCAGCAGCCCGGGACAGGTTAACTATGGCTACACCTTC	TRBD1	NA	TRBJ1-2	TRBV9
CASSLQGDTEAFF	TGTGCCAGCAGCCTACAGGGAGACACTGAAGCTTTCTTT	NA	NA	TRBJ1-1	TRBV9
CASSDPGQGATNEKLFF	TGTGCCAGCAGTGACCCGGGACAGGGGGCAACTAATGAAAAACTGTTTTTT	TRBD1	NA	TRBJ1-4	TRBV25-1
CASSPWSTPSRTDTQYF	TGTGCCAGCTCACCATGGAGTACCCCCTCCCGTACAGATACGCAGTATTTT	NA	NA	TRBJ2-3	TRBV18
CASSLEVGQTQYF	TGCGCCAGCAGCTTGGAGGTGGGGCAGACCCAGTACTTC	NA	NA	TRBJ2-5	TRBV5-1
CASSGQGDYTF	TGTGCCAGCAGCGGACAGGGGGACTACACCTTC	NA	NA	TRBJ1-2	TRBV21-1
CASTYDRYGYTF	TGTGCCAGCACCTACGACAGATATGGCTACACCTTC	NA	NA	TRBJ1-2	TRBV5-6
CASSSGTGGGQPQHF	TGTGCCAGCAGTTCCGGGACAGGCGGAGGTCAGCCCCAGCATTTT	TRBD1	NA	TRBJ1-5	TRBV6-5
CALLPLRTGINGYTF	TGTGCCTTACTCCCTCTCCGAACAGGGATAAATGGCTACACCTTC	NA	NA	TRBJ1-2	TRBV6-6
CASSLVGGSNYGYTF	TGTGCCAGCAGCTTAGTCGGGGGTTCCAACTATGGCTACACCTTC	NA	NA	TRBJ1-2	TRBV7-2
CASSPGQGNEKLFF	TGCGCCAGCTCCCCGGGACAGGGGAATGAAAAACTGTTTTTT	TRBD1	NA	TRBJ1-4	TRBV4-3
CASSLTGGGTEAFF	TGTGCCAGCAGCTTGACAGGGGGCGGGACTGAAGCTTTCTTT	TRBD1	once	TRBJ1-1	TRBV7-9
CASSLLSGEGYEQYF	TGTGCCAGCAGTCTGTTAAGCGGGGAAGGCTACGAGCAGTACTTC	TRBD2	NA	TRBJ2-7	TRBV6-4
CASSVQGSTEAFF	TGCGCCAGCAGCGTTCAGGGAAGCACTGAAGCTTTCTTT	NA	once	TRBJ1-1	TRBV5-1
CASSFLAGNTIYF	TGTGCCAGCAGCTTCCTAGCAGGAAACACCATATATTTT	NA	once	TRBJ1-3	TRBV7-6
CASEGGRGAFF	TGTGCCTCCGAGGGGGGCAGGGGGGCTTTCTTT	TRBD1	NA	TRBJ1-1	TRBV10-3
CASSLLQASYEQYF	TGTGCCAGCAGTTTACTCCAGGCCTCCTACGAGCAGTACTTC	NA	NA	TRBJ2-7	TRBV28
CASSQDHGGTIYF	TGCGCCAGCAGCCAAGATCACGGAGGCACCATATATTTT	NA	NA	TRBJ1-3	TRBV4-3
CASSPPGGAYNEQFF	TGTGCCAGCAGCCCTCCGGGGGGCGCCTACAATGAGCAGTTCTTC	NA	NA	TRBJ2-1	TRBV5-4
CASTPGSLDYGYTF	TGTGCCAGCACCCCAGGGTCCCTCGACTATGGCTACACCTTC	NA	NA	TRBJ1-2	TRBV7-8
CASSILGNTEAFF	TGTGCCAGTAGTATCCTAGGGAACACTGAAGCTTTCTTT	NA	once	TRBJ1-1	TRBV19
CASSSRGGYGYTF	TGTGCCAGCAGTTCCCGAGGGGGCTATGGCTACACCTTC	NA	once	TRBJ1-2	TRBV6-5
CASSYTMGLEKLFF	TGTGCCAGCAGTTATACAATGGGACTCGAAAAACTGTTTTTT	NA	few	TRBJ1-4	TRBV6-6
CAWSLARDGYTF	TGTGCCTGGAGTCTCGCGCGGGATGGCTACACCTTC	NA	NA	TRBJ1-2	TRBV30
CASSNRGPGNTIYF	TGTGCCAGTAGTAACAGGGGACCTGGAAACACCATATATTTT	TRBD1	once	TRBJ1-3	TRBV19
CASSLSGTGAPGANVLTF	TGTGCCAGCAGCCTCTCCGGGACAGGGGCTCCTGGGGCCAACGTCCTGACTTTC	TRBD1	once	TRBJ2-6	TRBV5-5
CASRRVSGANGLTF	TGTGCCAGCAGACGGGTCTCTGGGGCCAACGGCCTGACTTTC	NA	NA	TRBJ2-6	TRBV27
CASSYSRTGRETQYF	TGTGCCAGCAGTTACTCTAGGACAGGGCGGGAGACCCAGTACTTC	TRBD1	NA	TRBJ2-5	TRBV6-5
CAWSVSGGVNYGYTF	TGTGCCTGGAGTGTATCGGGAGGGGTAAACTATGGCTACACCTTC	NA	NA	TRBJ1-2	TRBV30
CASSRQGGTDTQYF	TGTGCCAGCAGCAGACAGGGCGGGACAGATACGCAGTATTTT	TRBD1	NA	TRBJ2-3	TRBV7-2
CSVEGQGYEQYF	TGCAGCGTTGAAGGACAGGGCTACGAGCAGTACTTC	TRBD1	NA	TRBJ2-7	TRBV29-1
CASSLRTGGGTEAFF	TGTGCCAGCAGCCTTCGGACAGGGGGAGGCACTGAAGCTTTCTTT	TRBD1	NA	TRBJ1-1	TRBV7-9
CASSQVSSEQYF	TGCGCCAGCAGCCAAGTGAGCTCCGAGCAGTACTTC	NA	once	TRBJ2-7	TRBV4-1
CASSGLADSTDTQYF	TGTGCCAGCAGTGGACTAGCGGATAGCACAGATACGCAGTATTTT	TRBD2	few	TRBJ2-3	TRBV6-4
CASRLAGTQETQYF	TGTGCCAGCAGACTAGCGGGTACCCAAGAGACCCAGTACTTC	TRBD2	NA	TRBJ2-5	TRBV7-8
CASSSYAAQYF	TGTGCCAGCAGTTCCTACGCGGCCCAGTACTTC	NA	NA	TRBJ2-5	TRBV6-6
CASAGGGNQPQHF	TGTGCCAGCGCGGGGGGGGGCAATCAGCCCCAGCATTTT	NA	NA	TRBJ1-5	TRBV7-2